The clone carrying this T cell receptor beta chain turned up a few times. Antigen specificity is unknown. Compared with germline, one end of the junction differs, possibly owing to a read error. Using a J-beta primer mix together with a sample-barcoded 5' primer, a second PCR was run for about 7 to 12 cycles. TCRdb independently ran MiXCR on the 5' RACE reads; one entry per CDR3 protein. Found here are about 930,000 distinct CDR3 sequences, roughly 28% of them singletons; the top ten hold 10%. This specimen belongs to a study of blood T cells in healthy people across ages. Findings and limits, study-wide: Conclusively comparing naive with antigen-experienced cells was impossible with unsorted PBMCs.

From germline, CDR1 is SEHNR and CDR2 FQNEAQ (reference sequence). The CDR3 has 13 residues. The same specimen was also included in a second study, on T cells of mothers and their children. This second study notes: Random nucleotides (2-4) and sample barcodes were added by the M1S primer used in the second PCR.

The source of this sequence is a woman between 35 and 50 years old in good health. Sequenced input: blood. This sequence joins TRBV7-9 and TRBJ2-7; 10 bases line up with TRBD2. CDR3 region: CASSHRTSGERYF. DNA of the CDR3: TGTGCCAGCAGCCACCGGACTAGCGGCGAGCGGTACTTC.